This T cell receptor beta chain was retrieved from a study of T cell repertoires in ileal Crohn's disease. The assay was immunoSEQ multiplex PCR, and TCRdb's table has in-frame clones only and misses some. The repertoire holds roughly 15,000 clones, with more than 80% as singletons. The V and J ends lost 4 bases and 7 bases respectively, with 21 bases between them. Germline V gene sequence: CDR1 SGHRS, CDR2 YFSETQ. The CDR3 consists of 16 residues. The sequenced material came from ileal tissue. The TCR originated in an adult with Crohn's disease. The rearrangement joins TRBV5-1 to TRBJ2-1; a weak D match, TRBD2 (7 bases). The CDR3: CASSPRSGGLENEQFF. CDR3 DNA: TGCGCCAGCAGCCCCAGGTCCGGGGGGCTTGAGAATGAGCAGTTCTTC.